The TCR beta chain described here comes from a study of glioma-infiltrating T cells after dendritic cell vaccination (TCRdb year 2016). For the wider study: Of the approximately 15 glioblastoma patients in the cohort, all drawn from Phase I and II dendritic cell vaccination trials, 9 were newly diagnosed and 6 had recurrent disease. TCR sequencing metrics, including TIL content and tumor-blood repertoire overlap, were correlated with survival after dendritic cell vaccination. In glioblastoma patients vaccinated with dendritic cells, deep sequencing of TCR beta CDR3 regions served to measure tumor-infiltrating lymphocyte content and to compare repertoires between tumor and blood. The vaccine was prepared from monocyte-derived dendritic cells that were cultured for under 8 days with IL-4 and GM-CSF and then pulsed overnight with autologous tumor lysate. Patients received three intradermal dendritic cell vaccine injections at biweekly intervals in the arm below the axilla. Between 2003 and 2012, patients were given autologous tumor lysate-pulsed dendritic cell vaccination.

CDR1 and CDR2, per the germline V gene, are MNHEY and SVGAGI. The CDR3 goes from the cysteine to the phenylalanine over 14 residues. The only DNA kept is the CDR3, 42 bases in frame from the first base. The germline V end is reduced by 8 bases and the J end by 3 bases; junction bases left unmatched: 4. Comments on this clone: The specificity of this receptor is unknown. Within one base of it there is no much larger clone, and no base qualities were kept.

General study outcomes and caveats: The three-group TCR overlap response model was characterized as speculative, and prospective validation of the model was stated to be required. Longer time to progression and overall survival after dendritic cell vaccination were predicted by higher estimated pretreatment TIL content. No direct relationship between TCR clonality and survival was found, suggesting a diverse polyclonal response may matter. The cohort was small and heterogeneous, few patients had complete blood and tumor sets, and even fewer had initial-recurrent tumor pairs.

The time point label for this specimen denotes: after dendritic cell vaccination, including at tumor progression/relapse. Patients were selected for having adequate residual fresh-frozen tumor tissue and more than two years of available survival data. Although molecular status otherwise differed among the glioblastoma patients, no patient had an isocitrate dehydrogenase mutation. PBMC collection took place before vaccination, two weeks after the third vaccination, and at tumor progression if progression occurred. The Qiagen DNeasy Blood extraction Kit was used for extraction of genomic DNA. Using the immunoSEQ assay, TCRB CDR3 regions were amplified from 2 to 2.5 micrograms of genomic DNA, or from all available DNA when less than that was on hand. For multiplex PCR, 60 forward primers for TCR V beta segments and 13 reverse primers for J beta segments were used. Synthetic control templates were spiked into each sample at limiting dilution to estimate reads per starting template. Reads of 87 bp were generated by sequencing on the Illumina HiSeq System. As for the authors' bioinformatics: PCR and sequencing errors were removed by merging closely related sequences with a nearest neighbor algorithm. TCR overlap was defined as the percentage of unique tumor TCR beta sequences that were also found in the peripheral blood of the same patient. The clones in this table, taken by TCRdb from immuneACCESS, are in-frame only. Not every clone is retained; where verified, under half of the shortfall comes from an unresolved V gene, and the cause of the rest is unknown. The V and J calls and clone size are taken from that table; D and trimming were inferred from the DNA. The sample data list around 87,000 clones, and roughly four fifths of these were observed just once. Clones ranked in the top ten supply under 7% of the sample.

Sequencing used blood, obtained after dendritic cell vaccination. The TCR comes from a human donor with glioblastoma. The chain was built from TRBV6-5 and TRBJ2-2; TRBD1 matches 9 bases in the middle. The CDR3 amino acid sequence is: CASCRTGDTGELFF. The DNA sequence is as follows: TGTGCCAGCTGCAGGACAGGGGACACCGGGGAGCTGTTTTTT.